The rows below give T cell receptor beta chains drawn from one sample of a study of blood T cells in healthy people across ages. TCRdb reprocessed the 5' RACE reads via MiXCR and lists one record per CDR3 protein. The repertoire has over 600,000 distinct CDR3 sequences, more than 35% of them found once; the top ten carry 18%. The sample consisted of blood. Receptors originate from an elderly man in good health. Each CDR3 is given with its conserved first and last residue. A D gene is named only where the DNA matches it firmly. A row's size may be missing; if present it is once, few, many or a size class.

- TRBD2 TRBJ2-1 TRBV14 CASSPLTSRSSNEQFF TGTGCCAGCAGCCCTTTGACTAGCAGGTCTTCCAATGAGCAGTTCTTC
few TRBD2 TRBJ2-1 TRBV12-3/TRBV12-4 CASSRRLADHNEQFF TGTGCCAGCAGCCGAAGACTAGCGGACCACAATGAGCAGTTCTTC
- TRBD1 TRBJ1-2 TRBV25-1 CASSWDRNNYGYTF TGTGCCAGCAGCTGGGACAGGAATAACTATGGCTACACCTTC
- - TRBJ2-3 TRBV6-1 CASSEGPDQGLGDTQYF TGTGCCAGCAGTGAAGGGCCGGACCAGGGCTTGGGGGATACGCAGTATTTT
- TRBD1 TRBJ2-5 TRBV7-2 CASSQGQGARQETQYF TGTGCCAGCAGCCAGGGACAGGGGGCGCGGCAAGAGACCCAGTACTTC
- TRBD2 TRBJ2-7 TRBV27 CASSLTGLAGSYEQYF TGTGCCAGCAGTTTAACGGGACTAGCTGGGTCCTACGAGCAGTACTTC
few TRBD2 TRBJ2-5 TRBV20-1 CSAQTSGRAETQYF TGCAGTGCCCAGACTAGCGGGAGGGCCGAGACCCAGTACTTC
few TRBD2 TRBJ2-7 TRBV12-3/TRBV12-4 CASSLNSGRVYEQYF TGTGCCAGCAGTTTAAATAGCGGGAGGGTCTACGAGCAGTACTTC
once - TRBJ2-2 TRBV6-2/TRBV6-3 CASSYSVTGELFF TGTGCCAGCAGTTACTCCGTCACCGGGGAGCTGTTTTTT
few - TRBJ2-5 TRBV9 CASSPPSRGGETQYF TGTGCCAGCAGCCCCCCCTCGCGTGGAGGAGAGACCCAGTACTTC
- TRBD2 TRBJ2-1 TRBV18 CASSGEAGGSYNEQFF TGTGCCAGCTCCGGGGAGGCGGGAGGCTCCTACAATGAGCAGTTCTTC
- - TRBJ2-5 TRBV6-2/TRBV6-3 CASKTLQETQYF TGTGCCAGCAAGACACTCCAAGAGACCCAGTACTTC
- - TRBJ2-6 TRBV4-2 CASSQDGEISGANVLTF TGTGCCAGCAGCCAAGATGGGGAAATCTCTGGGGCCAACGTCCTGACTTTC
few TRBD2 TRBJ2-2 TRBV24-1 CATGLAGEGTGELFF TGTGCCACAGGGCTAGCGGGAGAAGGAACCGGGGAGCTGTTTTTT
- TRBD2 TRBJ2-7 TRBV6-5 CASSYSGGRATEQYF TGTGCCAGCAGTTATTCCGGCGGGAGGGCCACCGAGCAGTACTTC
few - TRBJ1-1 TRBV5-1 CASSSDLGRSEDEEAFF TGCGCCAGCAGCTCTGATTTGGGCAGGTCGGAAGATGAGGAAGCTTTCTTT
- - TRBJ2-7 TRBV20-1 CSASLAPNYEQYF TGCAGTGCTAGTCTGGCCCCAAACTACGAGCAGTACTTC
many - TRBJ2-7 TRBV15 CATSDFGGLSYEQYF TGTGCCACCAGCGATTTTGGGGGCCTGTCCTACGAGCAGTACTTC
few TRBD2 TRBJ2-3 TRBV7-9 CASSSGTSGSLGDTQYF TGTGCCAGCAGTTCTGGGACTAGCGGGAGTCTCGGCGATACGCAGTATTTT
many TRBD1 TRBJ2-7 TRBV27 CASSPRTGYEQYF TGTGCCAGCAGTCCTCGGACAGGTTACGAGCAGTACTTC
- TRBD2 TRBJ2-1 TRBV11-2 CASSMGLAGIDEQFF TGTGCCAGCAGCATGGGACTAGCGGGAATAGATGAGCAGTTCTTC
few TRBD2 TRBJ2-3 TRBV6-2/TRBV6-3 CASSYSKRLGLAADTQYF TGTGCCAGCAGTTACTCGAAAAGGCTGGGACTAGCTGCAGATACGCAGTATTTT
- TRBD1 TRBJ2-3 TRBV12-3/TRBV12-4 CASSRNRGHTDTQYF TGTGCCAGCAGCCGAAACAGGGGTCACACAGATACGCAGTATTTT